This TCR beta chain was sequenced in a study of blood T cell repertoires in COVID-19. Looking at the study overall: Acute and convalescent COVID-19 specimens originated in the United States, Italy and Spain. Sources were T cells, B-cell-depleted T cells, or PBMCs; the material itself was cDNA or gDNA.

The CDR3 has 14 amino acids. V lost 0 bases and J lost 0, with 6 bases in between. CDR1 and CDR2 from the germline V gene are MGHRA and YSYEKL. Original handling: Reference gene primer amplification in the assay estimated nucleated cell counts. The protocol was immunoSEQ multiplex PCR, while the TCRdb copy is restricted to in-frame clones and leaves out a portion. That table supplies the V and J calls and clone size; D and trimming were determined from the DNA. The sample gives some 320,000 clones, roughly nine tenths of which show up once; 2.6% is in the top ten. Participant ages covered about 18 to 100 years across around 25 US areas.

The receptor's source is a man between 60 and 75 years old who had recovered from COVID-19. The chain has TRBV4-1 and TRBJ2-7; the D is unclear. Sequencing was done on a sample of PBMCs or T cells enriched from blood (not recorded which). DNA for the CDR3: TGCGCCAGCAGCCAAGAGTCAGTCTCCTACGAGCAGTACTTC. It yields the protein CASSQESVSYEQYF.